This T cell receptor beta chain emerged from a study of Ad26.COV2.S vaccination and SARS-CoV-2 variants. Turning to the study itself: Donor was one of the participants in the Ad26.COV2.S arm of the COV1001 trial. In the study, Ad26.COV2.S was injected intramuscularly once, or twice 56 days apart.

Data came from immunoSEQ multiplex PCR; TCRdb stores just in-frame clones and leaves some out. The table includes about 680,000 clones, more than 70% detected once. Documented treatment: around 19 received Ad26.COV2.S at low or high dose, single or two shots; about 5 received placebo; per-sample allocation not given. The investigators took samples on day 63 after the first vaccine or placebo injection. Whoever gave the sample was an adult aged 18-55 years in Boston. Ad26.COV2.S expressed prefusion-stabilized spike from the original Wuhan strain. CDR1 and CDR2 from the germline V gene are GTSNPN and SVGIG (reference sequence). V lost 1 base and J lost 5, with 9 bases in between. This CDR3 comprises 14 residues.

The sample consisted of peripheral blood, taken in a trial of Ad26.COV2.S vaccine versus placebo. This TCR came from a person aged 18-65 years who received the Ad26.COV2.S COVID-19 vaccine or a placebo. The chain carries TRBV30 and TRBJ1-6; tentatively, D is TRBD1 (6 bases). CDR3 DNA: TGTGCCTGGAGTGAGGGGGGGGATAATTCACCCCTCCACTTT. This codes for CAWSEGGDNSPLHF.